This TCR beta chain was recovered during a study of blood T cells in healthy people across ages. For the second PCR, which ran for about 7 to 11 cycles, a sample-barcoded 5' primer and a J-beta primer mix were used. A template-switch adaptor that had 12 random nucleotides put a tag on each cDNA molecule. One entry per CDR3 protein results from TCRdb running MiXCR on the 5' RACE reads. The sample shows approximately 960,000 distinct CDR3 sequences, 25% to 30% of them seen only once. The count of this clonotype is one. J lost 3 bases, V lost 5 bases, and 15 bases had no gene match. CDR3 length: 18 residues. This same sample was also taken into another study, of T cells of mothers and their children.

The V call is TRBV12-3 or TRBV12-4, the J call TRBJ2-3; 9 nucleotides line up with TRBD1. The sequenced sample was blood. This TCR was recovered from a middle-aged woman in good health. This CDR3 is CASSTQGAPGLRTDTQYF. For the CDR3, the DNA is TGTGCCAGCAGTACACAGGGGGCGCCCGGGTTGAGAACAGATACGCAGTATTTT.